These T cell receptor beta chains were read from a single sample in a study of patients and donors after allogeneic stem cell transplantation. TCRdb processed the RT-PCR reads anew with MiXCR; each CDR3 protein has one entry. Of fewer than 500,000 distinct CDR3 sequences listed, about a sixth are singletons. Sequencing was done on a sample of blood, either unsorted or a sorted T cell fraction (not recorded which). The receptors derive from a human donor who was either an allogeneic HSCT recipient or a stem cell or donor lymphocyte infusion donor (not recorded which). It is not recorded whose cells these are; they may come from a transplant donor. Both conserved end residues are part of each CDR3. Each record gives: J gene, clone size, D gene, V gene, CDR3 DNA, CDR3 protein. The D gene is left open where the match is weak. Clone size is stated in some rows and not others, as once, few, many or a class when expanded.

>TRBJ2-1|.|.|TRBV2
TGTGCCAGCAGCGAAGAAAACGAGCAGTTCTTC
CASSEENEQFF
>TRBJ2-1|.|.|TRBV24-1
TGTGCCACCAGTGATAACAGGGCAAATGAGCAGTTCTTC
CATSDNRANEQFF
>TRBJ2-3|few|.|TRBV5-1
TGCGCCAGCAGCAAAAAGGCGGAGAGAACTCGGGCCGCTAGCACAGATACGCAGTATTTT
CASSKKAERTRAASTDTQYF
>TRBJ2-1|.|.|TRBV5-1
TGCGCCAGCAGCGGAAGGACGGCCTACAATGAGCAGTTCTTC
CASSGRTAYNEQFF
>TRBJ2-5|few|TRBD2|TRBV4-2
TGTGCCAGCAGCCAAGGCCTAGCGGGGGTAGAGACCCAGTACTTC
CASSQGLAGVETQYF
>TRBJ1-6|few|.|TRBV20-1
TGCAGTGCTAGAGATTGGGGCAGGGCGTCCTATAATTCACCCCTCCACTTT
CSARDWGRASYNSPLHF
>TRBJ2-2|.|TRBD2|TRBV5-1
TGCGCCAGCAGCTTGGTGCCCAGCGGGGGGGCCAACACCGGGGAGCTGTTTTTT
CASSLVPSGGANTGELFF
>TRBJ2-5|.|.|TRBV7-2
TGTGCCAGCAGTGAGGGGCAAGAGACCCAGTACTTC
CASSEGQETQYF
>TRBJ1-5|few|.|TRBV12-3/TRBV12-4
TGTGCCAGCAGTTCGACCCCCGGGGGTAGTAGCAATCAGCCCCAGCATTTT
CASSSTPGGSSNQPQHF
>TRBJ2-7|.|.|TRBV6-1
TGTGCCAGCAGGGCCCGGGACGGGATCTACGAGCAGTACTTC
CASRARDGIYEQYF
>TRBJ2-3|many|TRBD2|TRBV12-3/TRBV12-4
TGTGCCAGCACAGCGACTAGCGGGGCTGCAGATACGCAGTATTTT
CASTATSGAADTQYF
>TRBJ1-1|few|.|TRBV2
TGTGCCAGCAGCACCGTCAGAAAGAACACTGAAGCTTTCTTT
CASSTVRKNTEAFF
>TRBJ2-1|few|TRBD2|TRBV12-3/TRBV12-4
TGTGCCAGCAGAACGGGACTAGCAGAAAACAATGAGCAGTTCTTC
CASRTGLAENNEQFF
>TRBJ2-7|many|.|TRBV20-1
TGCAGTGCTACTCACCCTTGGGGGTTTGATTACGAGCAGTACTTC
CSATHPWGFDYEQYF
>TRBJ1-1|few|.|TRBV12-3/TRBV12-4
TGTGCCAGCAAAATCGGGGGGTCTGAAGCTTTCTTT
CASKIGGSEAFF
>TRBJ2-1|many|.|TRBV6-1
TGTGCCAGCAGACTGAAAAGCGGCGGGGATTTCTACAATGAGCAGTTCTTC
CASRLKSGGDFYNEQFF
>TRBJ2-1|.|TRBD2|TRBV5-1
TGCGCCAGCAGCTTGGCCGGGAGCGGGGGCCCGACACAGAGCTCCTACAATGAGCAGTTCTTC
CASSLAGSGGPTQSSYNEQFF
>TRBJ1-1|.|TRBD1|TRBV10-3
TGTGCCATCGGCAAAAAAGGGGGCGAGACTGAAGCTTTCTTT
CAIGKKGGETEAFF
>TRBJ2-7|few|TRBD2|TRBV24-1
TGTGCCACCAGTGGACCACCATCAGCGGGAGGGCCTTTATACGAGCAGTACTTC
CATSGPPSAGGPLYEQYF
>TRBJ2-1|once|.|TRBV6-1
TGTGCCAGCAGTGAAGTGGGACACTACCCCAATGAGCAGTTCTTC
CASSEVGHYPNEQFF
>TRBJ2-7|.|.|TRBV3-1
TGTGCCAGCAGCCCTCACCGTAGACGGCCGTTGGGGGAGCAGTACTTC
CASSPHRRRPLGEQYF
>TRBJ1-3|few|.|TRBV12-3/TRBV12-4
TGTGCCAGCAGTTCCCCCCGGACATCGTCCGGAAACACCATATATTTT
CASSSPRTSSGNTIYF
>TRBJ1-1|many|.|TRBV6-2/TRBV6-3
TGTGCCAGCAGTTATTCCTCAGGTCGGGGCACTGAAGCTTTCTTT
CASSYSSGRGTEAFF
>TRBJ2-5|few|.|TRBV24-1
TGTGCCACAGGTATACAGGGCCGGTACCAAGAGACCCAGTACTTC
CATGIQGRYQETQYF
>TRBJ2-1|many|.|TRBV29-1
TGCAGCGTTAGGGGGGACTCCTACAATGAGCAGTTCTTC
CSVRGDSYNEQFF
>TRBJ1-6|.|.|TRBV6-2/TRBV6-3
TGTGCCAGCCGGTCTAGGAAAAATTCACCCCTCCACTTT
CASRSRKNSPLHF
>TRBJ2-1|.|.|TRBV18
TGTGCCAGCTGGGCCAGCTCCTACAATGAGCAGTTCTTC
CASWASSYNEQFF
>TRBJ1-2|.|.|TRBV13
TGTGCCAGCAGCTTAACACAGGGATTTGATGGCTACACCTTC
CASSLTQGFDGYTF
>TRBJ2-1|few|TRBD1|TRBV19
TGTGCCAGTAGTATCATACCGGGACAGGGCCCGAGCAATGAGCAGTTCTTC
CASSIIPGQGPSNEQFF
>TRBJ2-2|few|TRBD1|TRBV10-2
TGCGCCAGCAACCCCGGGACAGGGAACACCGGGGAGCTGTTTTTT
CASNPGTGNTGELFF
>TRBJ1-6|few|.|TRBV15
TGTGCCACCAGCAGAGATAATGCCATTCGAGGAGATTCACCCCTCCACTTT
CATSRDNAIRGDSPLHF
>TRBJ2-1|.|.|TRBV20-1
TGCAGTGCTATCTACGGGACGAAGAACAATGAGCAGTTCTTC
CSAIYGTKNNEQFF
>TRBJ2-7|many|TRBD2|TRBV12-3/TRBV12-4
TGTGCCAGCAGCATACTAGCGGGAGTTGGGCAGTACTTC
CASSILAGVGQYF
>TRBJ2-1|.|TRBD2|TRBV12-3/TRBV12-4
TGTGCCAGCAGTTACACCGGGACTAGCGTCGAGTTCTTC
CASSYTGTSVEFF
>TRBJ2-1|few|.|TRBV18
TGTGCCAGCTCACCACGAAGGACAGTCTCCTACAATGAGCAGTTCTTC
CASSPRRTVSYNEQFF
>TRBJ2-7|few|.|TRBV5-6
TGTGCCAGCAGGGGGCAGGGGAGGGAGCAGTACTTC
CASRGQGREQYF
>TRBJ2-2|few|.|TRBV11-2
TGTGCCAGCAGCCCTACCATAGGACCCATCGTAAACACCGGGGAGCTGTTTTTT
CASSPTIGPIVNTGELFF
>TRBJ2-3|.|.|TRBV4-1
TGCGCCAGCAGCAGCTCCCAGGCCACAGATACGCAGTATTTT
CASSSSQATDTQYF
>TRBJ2-4|few|.|TRBV7-9
TGTGCCAGCAGCTTAAGTGGAGGGGGCTATAGCATTCAGTACTTC
CASSLSGGGYSIQYF
>TRBJ1-1|few|.|TRBV20-1
TGCAGTCCAACGTACGCTTTCTTT
CSPTYAFF
>TRBJ2-7|.|TRBD2|TRBV30
TGTGCCTGGCCGCCTAGCGGGATCTACGAGCAGTACTTC
CAWPPSGIYEQYF
>TRBJ1-2|.|.|TRBV9
TGTGCCAGCAGCCCTTCCTGGAGGGGGACTAGGTATGGCTACACCTTC
CASSPSWRGTRYGYTF
>TRBJ1-1|.|.|TRBV16
TGTGCCAGCAGCCAATCAAGAGGGAACACTGAAGCTTTCTTT
CASSQSRGNTEAFF
>TRBJ2-1|few|TRBD2|TRBV20-1
TGCAGTGCTATGGCTAGCGGGAGGGCCAACAATGAGCAGTTCTTC
CSAMASGRANNEQFF
>TRBJ2-2|few|.|TRBV12-3/TRBV12-4
TGTGCCAGCAGTTTATGGACGTTCGGTCGCAAGGACACCGGGGAGCTGTTTTTT
CASSLWTFGRKDTGELFF
>TRBJ2-7|.|TRBD1|TRBV5-1
TGCGCCAGCAGCTCGGACAGGACCCTCTACGAGCAGTACTTC
CASSSDRTLYEQYF
>TRBJ1-6|.|.|TRBV11-2
TGTGCCAGCAGCTCACCTCCGGGGACGAGCTCCTATAATTCACCCCTCCACTTT
CASSSPPGTSSYNSPLHF
>TRBJ2-5|.|TRBD2|TRBV6-2/TRBV6-3
TGTGCCAGCAGTTACTCGTACGGTAGCGGGGGGGAACGAGAGACCCAGTACTTC
CASSYSYGSGGERETQYF
>TRBJ1-1|many|TRBD1|TRBV12-3/TRBV12-4
TGTGCCAGCAGTTTATCAGGGGGCACTGAAGCTTTCTTT
CASSLSGGTEAFF
>TRBJ2-7|once|.|TRBV6-2/TRBV6-3
TGTGCCAGCAGTCACCACGCCGAGCAGTACTTC
CASSHHAEQYF
>TRBJ1-5|.|.|TRBV25-1
TGTGCCAGCAGTGCCCAGGGAAGCAATCAGCCCCAGCATTTT
CASSAQGSNQPQHF
>TRBJ1-2|few|.|TRBV7-8
TGTGCCAGCAGCTTAGACAGGCCTAACTATGGCTACACCTTC
CASSLDRPNYGYTF